These T cell receptor beta chains were read from a single sample in a study of Graves' ophthalmopathy and Graves' hyperthyroidism. A single record per CDR3 protein comes from TCRdb applying MiXCR to the multiplex PCR reads. The top ten clones hold around 9.8% of a sample with 210,000 or so distinct CDR3 sequences, roughly 27% of them seen once. The specimen was peripheral blood. Receptor source: a man aged 45-65 years with Graves' ophthalmopathy. Each CDR3 is given with its conserved first and last residue. D genes are given only for firm matches. Expanded clones get a size class; other rows say once, few or many, or leave the size out.

abundance	d_gene	v_gene	j_gene	CDR3nt	CDR3aa
many	TRBD2	TRBV28	TRBJ2-1	TGTGCCAGCAGTTTACCTAGCGGCTCCTACAATGAGCAGTTCTTC	CASSLPSGSYNEQFF
many	.	TRBV9	TRBJ2-5	TGTGCCAGCAGCGAAAACAGTGGGGAGAGACAAGAGACCCAGTACTTC	CASSENSGERQETQYF
few	.	TRBV12-5	TRBJ1-1	TGTGCTAGTGGACAACAGGTGAACACTGAAGCTTTCTTT	CASGQQVNTEAFF
many	.	TRBV6-2/TRBV6-3	TRBJ2-2	TGTGCCAGCAGTTACACGCGGCAGGCCCGTACGGGTTCCGGGGAGCTGTTTTTT	CASSYTRQARTGSGELFF
many	.	TRBV28	TRBJ1-5	TGTGCCAGCAGTTGGGACATGGTCGGCAATCAGCCCCAGCATTTT	CASSWDMVGNQPQHF
.	.	TRBV6-5	TRBJ2-7	TGTGCCAGCAGTTACTCCTACATGGACTCTCGCCACTTC	CASSYSYMDSRHF
many	.	TRBV11-3	TRBJ1-1	TGTGCCAGCAGCTTATGGAATAGGGGGGGGATGAACACTGAAGCTTTCTTT	CASSLWNRGGMNTEAFF
.	.	TRBV30	TRBJ1-5	TGTGCCTGGTCCCGACAGAATAGCAATCAGCCCCAGCATTTT	CAWSRQNSNQPQHF
many	TRBD1	TRBV29-1	TRBJ2-7	TGCAGCGTACGACAGGGGGTCTACGAGCAGTACTTC	CSVRQGVYEQYF
many	.	TRBV28	TRBJ1-2	TGTGCCAGCAGTGGGGGGCGCGGGGGCTACACCTTC	CASSGGRGGYTF
.	.	TRBV19	TRBJ1-5	TGTGCCAGTAGTATAGAAGGACAAAATAGCAATCAGCCCCAGCATTTT	CASSIEGQNSNQPQHF
.	TRBD1	TRBV12-3/TRBV12-4	TRBJ1-1	TGTGCCAGCAGCAGAGGGACAGGGCTATCTGAAGCTTTCTTT	CASSRGTGLSEAFF
many	.	TRBV6-1	TRBJ2-5	TGTGCCAGCTCTCCATCACAAGAGACCCAGTACTTC	CASSPSQETQYF